This T cell receptor (beta chain) was identified in a study of human T cells and chemical hapten exposure. Study overall: 2% DPC applied to an approximately 2 cm by approximately 2 cm arm area sensitized donors. Across samples, TCR yields varied, mostly owing to small differences in pooled library volumes.

As regards this clonotype: The antigen is undetermined.

Time point meaning: patch test 3, about 24 weeks after DPC sensitization. Treatment here: therapeutic diphenylcyclopropenone sensitization with weekly scalp DPC. Researchers extracted total RNA from unfractionated whole blood. General observations from the study: TCRs at a frequency above 1 in 1000 stayed unchanged with DPC sensitization.

This CDR3 spans 15 amino acids. The V gene end was trimmed by 7 bases and the J gene end by 5 bases; junction bases not matched to a gene: 12. Germline-derived CDR1 and CDR2 are SQVTM and ANQGSEA. TCRdb reanalysed the RACE reads using MiXCR and keeps one entry per CDR3 protein. The sample holds under 200,000 distinct CDR3 sequences; around 30% are singletons and the top ten take approximately 2.1%. The specimen comprised whole blood, sampled in connection with sensitization to the hapten diphenylcyclopropenone (DPC). This sequence originates from a woman under 30 with alopecia areata. Some clones in this sample may be carry-over from other donors' samples. The rearrangement joins TRBV29-1 to TRBJ2-1; TRBD1 aligns across 9 bases. The CDR3 protein is CSAANEGQGHNEQFF. In DNA, the CDR3 is TGCAGCGCCGCTAACGAGGGACAGGGACACAATGAGCAGTTCTTC.